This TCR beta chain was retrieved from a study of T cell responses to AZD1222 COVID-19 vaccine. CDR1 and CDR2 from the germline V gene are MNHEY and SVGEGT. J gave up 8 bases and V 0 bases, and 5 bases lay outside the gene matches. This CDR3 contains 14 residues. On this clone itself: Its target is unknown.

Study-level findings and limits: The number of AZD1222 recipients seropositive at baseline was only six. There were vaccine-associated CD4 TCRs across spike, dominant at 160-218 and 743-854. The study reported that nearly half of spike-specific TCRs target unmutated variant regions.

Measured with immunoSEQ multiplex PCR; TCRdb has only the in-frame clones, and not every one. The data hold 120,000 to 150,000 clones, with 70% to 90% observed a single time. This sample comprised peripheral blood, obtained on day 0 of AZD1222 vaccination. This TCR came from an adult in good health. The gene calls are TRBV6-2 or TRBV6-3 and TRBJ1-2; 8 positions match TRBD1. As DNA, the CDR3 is TGTGCCAGCAGTTACTCGGGACAGGTGATCGGCTACACCTTC. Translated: CASSYSGQVIGYTF.